This T cell receptor beta chain was observed in a study of T cells in Graves' hyperthyroidism and ophthalmopathy. RNA transcripts were the template for amplifying TCR beta CDR3 regions. The HTBI primer set served for first-round RT-PCR of the TCR CDR3. Using its own MiXCR run on the multiplex PCR reads, TCRdb lists one record per CDR3 protein. The sample yields roughly 700,000 distinct CDR3 sequences, around 15% seen once. Comments on this clonotype: A read error may explain this, as a much larger clone is one base away.

From germline, CDR1 is MNHEY and CDR2 SMNVEV (reference sequence). This CDR3 comprises 15 residues. V was pared by 4 bases and J by 1 base, with 14 bases between. The clonotype was recovered from a man in his fifties with Graves' hyperthyroidism. The gene calls are TRBV27 and TRBJ2-7, with D unresolved. The sample was blood. CDR3 loop: CASSWLDASSYEQYF. The DNA of the CDR3 is TGTGCCAGCAGTTGGTTGGACGCTTCTTCCTACGAGCAGTACTTC.